The 14 T cell receptor beta chains listed next were all sequenced from one sample in a study of T cell responses to AZD1222 COVID-19 vaccine (dated by TCRdb to about 2021). This sample's time point label indicates: about 28 days (+/-7) after the second vaccine dose. Libraries were constructed by the immunoSEQ multiplex PCR assay. Not all clones reach the TCRdb copy of this immuneACCESS table, which keeps in-frame sequences only. Checked studies attribute under half of the gap to unresolved V genes and leave the rest unexplained. The sample data list 65,000 to 90,000 clones, and roughly nine tenths of these were observed just once. The top ten hold approximately 9.3% of the sample. Sequencing was performed on peripheral blood, taken 28 days after the second AZD1222 dose. Source of these receptors: an adult who received the AZD1222 COVID-19 vaccine.

The chain couples TRBV19 to TRBJ1-2; no definite D call. The germline V and J ends were trimmed by 4 bases and 4 bases, with 13 bases remaining between them. CDR3 length: 14 amino acids. Germline assignment: CDR1 LNHDA and CDR2 SQIVND (reference sequence). The CDR3 sequence is CASSTSDDFYGYTF. CDR3 coding DNA: TGTGCCAGTAGTACCTCTGACGACTTCTATGGCTACACCTTC.

This clone was counted between two and nine times. The gene calls are TRBV7-2 and TRBJ1-4; perhaps TRBD1 as D (5 bases). CDR3 length: 12 amino acids. V lost 4 bases to trimming and J lost 10 bases, with 10 bases between them. Per germline, CDR1 SGHTA and CDR2 FQGNSA. CDR3 loop: CASSSQGGKLFF. The CDR3 DNA reads TGTGCCAGCAGCTCGCAGGGTGGAAAACTGTTTTTT.

In its sample, this clone was seen a few times. The V call is TRBV6-2 or TRBV6-3, the J call TRBJ2-7; D is unresolved. This CDR3 is built from 17 residues. The germline CDR1 and CDR2 sequences are MNHEY and SVGEGT. V lost 0 bases to trimming and J lost 2 bases, with 17 bases between them. The CDR3 is CASSYSTVETTAYEQYF. The CDR3 DNA reads as TGTGCCAGCAGTTACTCGACGGTAGAAACCACAGCCTACGAGCAGTACTTC.

The chain carries TRBV19 and TRBJ2-7; D ambiguous. This CDR3 contains 13 residues. Trimming removed 2 bases at V and 0 bases at J, with 5 bases between. In germline, CDR1 is LNHDA, CDR2 SQIVND (reference sequence). The CDR3 sequence: CASSILTSYEQYV. DNA of the CDR3: TGTGCCAGTAGTATACTGACCTCCTACGAGCAGTACGTC.

The rearrangement uses TRBV3-1 (or the pseudogene TRBV3-2) and TRBJ1-2; possible D gene TRBD1, 5 bases. The CDR3 has 13 residues. Per the germline V gene, CDR1 is LGHDT and CDR2 is YNNKEL (reference sequence). Trimming left V 4 bases short and J 2 bases short, with 8 bases between. CDR3 amino acids: CASSLDKNYGYTF. As DNA, the CDR3 is TGTGCCAGCAGCCTGGACAAGAACTATGGCTACACCTTC.

This rearrangement joins TRBV4-1 to TRBJ1-1; 8 nucleotides align to TRBD1. The trim removed 2 bases at V and 4 bases at J, leaving 6 bases unmatched. Germline CDR1 reads MGHRA; CDR2 reads YSYEKL. The CDR3 covers 15 residues. The CDR3 coding sequence is TGCGCCAGCAGCCAACCCGGACAGGGCCGCACTGAAGCTTTCTTT. Amino acids: CASSQPGQGRTEAFF.

The rearrangement joins TRBV4-1 to TRBJ2-5; TRBD1 or TRBD2 may be the D gene (5 bases each). V lost 4 bases and J 5 bases, leaving 14 bases between the germline ends. CDR1 is MGHRA, CDR2 YSYEKL, per germline. This CDR3 has 14 amino acids. The CDR3 sequence is CASSPGTIEETQYF. CDR3 nucleotide sequence: TGCGCCAGCAGCCCCGGGACGATCGAGGAGACCCAGTACTTC.

The chain couples TRBV7-2 to TRBJ2-1, with 10 bases matching TRBD2. This CDR3 is 17 amino acids long. Germline-derived CDR1 and CDR2 are SGHTA and FQGNSA. The junction had 4 bases not matched to a gene; V was cut back by 1 base and J by 1 base. The CDR3 here is CASSLGSGRYSYNEQFF. CDR3 coding DNA: TGTGCCAGCAGCTTAGGTAGCGGGAGGTATTCCTACAATGAGCAGTTCTTC.

The gene calls are TRBV12-5 and TRBJ2-7; D is unclear. Trimming left V 0 bases short and J 1 base short, with 19 bases between. CDR1 is LGHNT and CDR2 is FRNRAP in the germline V gene. This CDR3 comprises 18 residues. CDR3 in amino acids: CASGLVVSMGPSSYEQYF. As DNA, the CDR3 is TGTGCTAGTGGTTTGGTAGTCTCAATGGGCCCCTCATCCTACGAGCAGTACTTC.

The chain has TRBV5-4 and TRBJ2-5, with a tentative D call TRBD1 (8 bases). The CDR3 runs 17 residues. With 4 bases removed from V and 5 bases from J, the gap between germline ends came to 24 bases. The germline V gene has CDR1 SGHNT and CDR2 YYREEE (reference sequence). This CDR3 is CASSHIWTGRGEETQYF. The DNA for the CDR3 is TGTGCCAGCAGCCATATTTGGACAGGGAGGGGCGAGGAGACCCAGTACTTC. The whole variable domain, remainder taken from reference TRBV5-4 and TRBJ2-5, is ETGVTQSPTHLIKTRGQQVTLRCSSQSGHNTVSWYQQALGQGPQFIFQYYREEENGRGNFPPRFSGLQFPNYSSELNVNALELDDSALYLCASSHIWTGRGEETQYFGPGTRLLVL.

In the case of this clone: The junction shows a germline mismatch at one end, possibly a read error. V is TRBV9 and J is TRBJ2-5, with 12 bases matching TRBD2. Germline V gene data show CDR1 as SGDLS and CDR2 as YYNGEE. This CDR3 is built from 16 residues. CDR3 in DNA: TGTGCCAGCAGCGCCCTAGCGGGAGGGACAAGAGAGAGCCAGTACTTC. Residues: CASSALAGGTRESQYF.

The gene calls are TRBV7-2 and TRBJ2-7, with D possibly being TRBD2 (6 bases). Germline values: CDR1 SGHTA, CDR2 FQGNSA. There are 15 residues in the CDR3. The V end lost 7 bases, the J end lost 4 bases, and 20 bases lay between the germline ends. The CDR3 DNA is TGTGCCAGCACCCAGGTATTCGGGGGAGAATACGAGCAGTACTTC. It yields the protein CASTQVFGGEYEQYF.

The chain couples TRBV20-1 to TRBJ1-4, with D uncertain. The CDR3 consists of 10 residues. Germline lookup yields CDR1 DFQATT and CDR2 SNEGSKA (reference sequence). The V and J ends lost 6 bases and 8 bases respectively, with 7 bases between them. The DNA of the CDR3 is TGCAGTGCCCCAAGAGAAAAACTGTTTTTT. Its translation is CSAPREKLFF.

This chain connects TRBV5-6 to TRBJ2-1; 7 bases line up with TRBD1. This CDR3 spans 14 amino acids. Germline CDR1 is SGHDT and CDR2 is YYEEEE. Trimming cost V 6 bases and J 8 bases; bases outside gene matches: 11. The CDR3 is CASITTGTADEQFF. The CDR3 DNA sequence: TGTGCCAGCATCACTACCGGGACAGCCGATGAGCAGTTCTTC. Full variable domain (missing parts from reference TRBV5-6 and TRBJ2-1): DAGVTQSPTHLIKTRGQQVTLRCSPKSGHDTVSWYQQALGQGPQFIFQYYEEEERQRGNFPDRFSGHQFPNYSSELNVNALLLGDSALYLCASITTGTADEQFFGPGTRLTVL.